Shown below are 5 T cell receptor beta chains from a single sample sequenced in a study of cytomegalovirus exposure and HLA in healthy donors (dated by TCRdb to 2015 to 2018). The library was prepared using the immunoSEQ multiplex PCR assay. The multiplex PCR relied on a mix of 60 forward primers for TCR Vbeta segments and 13 reverse primers for TCR Jbeta segments. Imported from immuneACCESS, the table was reduced by TCRdb to in-frame sequences with V and J called. These copies leave out some clones; in studies compared against another copy, an unresolved V gene accounts for under half, and the cause of the remainder is not known. The sample table lists about 160,000 clones, 80% to 90% of them with a count of one. Jointly, the top ten make up nearly 6.5% of the sample. Sequencing was carried out using PBMCs. Receptor source: a man in his forties or fifties in good health and CMV-seropositive.

V and J are TRBV6-5 and TRBJ2-7; 9 bases are shared with TRBD1. This CDR3 has 14 residues. In germline, CDR1 is MNHEY, CDR2 SVGAGI. V lost 6 bases to trimming and J lost 3 bases; unmatched junction nucleotides: 6. The CDR3 region is CASSSTGGHYEQYF. CDR3 in DNA: TGTGCCAGCAGCTCGACAGGGGGACACTACGAGCAGTACTTC.

This clone occurred once. V usage is TRBV29-1 and J usage is TRBJ1-2, with TRBD1 matching 8 bases. The CDR3 totals 13 residues. With 3 bases clipped from V and 4 bases from J, the junction kept 4 bases outside the gene matches. CDR1 is SQVTM and CDR2 is ANQGSEA in the germline V gene. Here the CDR3 reads CSVERGQGYGYTF. The DNA for the CDR3 is TGCAGCGTTGAGCGCGGACAGGGCTATGGCTACACCTTC.

This clone came up once. The V call is TRBV6-1, the J call TRBJ1-5; D call uncertain. The CDR3 runs to 15 residues. V gave up 0 bases and J gave up 5 bases, with 11 bases separating them. Germline V gene lookup returns CDR1 MNHNS and CDR2 SASEGT. DNA for the CDR3: TGTGCCAGCAGTGAAGCCGGAGGGTCGTATCAGCCCCAGCATTTT. Translation gives CASSEAGGSYQPQHF.

The genes are TRBV29-1 and TRBJ2-7, with TRBD2 matching over 7 bases. V was pared by 7 bases and J by 3 bases, with 9 bases of the junction left unmatched. CDR1 is SQVTM and CDR2 is ANQGSEA in the germline V gene. The CDR3 is made up of 13 amino acids. The CDR3 protein is CSASEGTNYEQYV. The CDR3 DNA sequence: TGCAGCGCCTCTGAGGGGACTAACTACGAGCAGTACGTC.

V and J are TRBV5-1 and TRBJ2-2; 11 bases agree with TRBD1. Trimming cost V 3 bases and J 0 bases; bases outside gene matches: 10. CDR3 size: 19 residues. Germline V gene data show CDR1 as SGHRS and CDR2 as YFSETQ. The DNA of the CDR3 is TGCGCCAGCAGCTCGGGACAGGGGGGAGTTGCCTCGAACACCGGGGAGCTGTTTTTT. Its translation is CASSSGQGGVASNTGELFF.